This TCR beta chain was captured by sequencing in a study of blood T cell repertoires in COVID-19. The method was immunoSEQ multiplex PCR; TCRdb's version includes in-frame clones alone and lacks a portion of them. The repertoire consists of more than 45,000 clones, with 75% to 90% occurring once and the leading ten covering approximately 9.2%. CDR3 length: 15 amino acids. Germline values: CDR1 SGHNT, CDR2 YYREEE (reference sequence). The V and J ends lost 2 bases and 0 bases respectively, with 9 bases between them. Sequenced material: peripheral blood. This chain links TRBV5-4 with TRBJ2-1; TRBD2 might be the D (6 bases). The TCR comes from a woman in her 70s with active COVID-19. The CDR3 sequence is CASSLRGGSYNEQFF. For the CDR3, the DNA is TGTGCCAGCAGCTTAAGGGGAGGCTCCTACAATGAGCAGTTCTTC.